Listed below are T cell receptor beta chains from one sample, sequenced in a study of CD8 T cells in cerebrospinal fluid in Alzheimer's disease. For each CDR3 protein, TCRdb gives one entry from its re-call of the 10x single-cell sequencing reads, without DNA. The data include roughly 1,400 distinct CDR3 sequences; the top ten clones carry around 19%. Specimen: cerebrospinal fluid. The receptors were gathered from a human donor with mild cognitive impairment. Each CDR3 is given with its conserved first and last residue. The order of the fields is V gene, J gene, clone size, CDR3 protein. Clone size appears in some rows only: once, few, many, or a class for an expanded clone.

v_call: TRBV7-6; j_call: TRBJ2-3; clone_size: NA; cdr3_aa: CASSWLSVQYF
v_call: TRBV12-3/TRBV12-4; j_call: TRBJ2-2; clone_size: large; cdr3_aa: CASSSPPPNTGELFF
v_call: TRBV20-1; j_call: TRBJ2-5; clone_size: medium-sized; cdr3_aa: CSARDREGLETQYF
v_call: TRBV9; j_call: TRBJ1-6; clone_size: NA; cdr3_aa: CASRSGTEVSNSPLHF
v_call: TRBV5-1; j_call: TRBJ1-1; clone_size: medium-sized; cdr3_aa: CASSSTPGQGFRNTEAFF
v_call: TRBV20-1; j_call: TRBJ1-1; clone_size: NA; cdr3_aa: CSARDRFRVTEAFF
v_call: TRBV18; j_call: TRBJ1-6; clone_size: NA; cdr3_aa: CASSTGDSPLHF
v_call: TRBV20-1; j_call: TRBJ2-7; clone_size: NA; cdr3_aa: CSARDSGRYEQYF
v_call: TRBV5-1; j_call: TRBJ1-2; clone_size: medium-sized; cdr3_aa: CASSAANYGYTF
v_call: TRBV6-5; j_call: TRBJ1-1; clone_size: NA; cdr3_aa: CASRSPRGRDTEAFF
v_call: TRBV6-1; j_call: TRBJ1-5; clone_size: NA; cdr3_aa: CASERLNQPQHF
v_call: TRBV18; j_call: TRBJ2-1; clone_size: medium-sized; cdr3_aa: CASSPRAVFLYNEQFF
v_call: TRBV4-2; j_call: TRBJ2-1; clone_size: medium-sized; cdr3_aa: CASSQDFRSHNEQFF
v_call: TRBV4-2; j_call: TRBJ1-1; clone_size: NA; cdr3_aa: CASSQAVDRAYTEAFF
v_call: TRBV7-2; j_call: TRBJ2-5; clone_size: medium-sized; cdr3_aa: CASSGGTGPETQYF
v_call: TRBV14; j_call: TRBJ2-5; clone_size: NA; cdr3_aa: CASSLFGTGVQETQYF
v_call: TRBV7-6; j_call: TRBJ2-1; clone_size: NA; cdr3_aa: CASSLGPKGVGYEQFF
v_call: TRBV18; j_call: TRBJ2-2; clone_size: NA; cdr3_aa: CASSPRRQANTGELFF
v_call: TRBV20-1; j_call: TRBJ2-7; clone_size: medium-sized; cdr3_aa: CSASLAGGYEQYF
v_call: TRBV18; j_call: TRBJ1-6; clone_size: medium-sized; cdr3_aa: CASSPQDRGNSPLHF
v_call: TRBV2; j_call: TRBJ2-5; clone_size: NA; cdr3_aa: CASSGAVRGLRETQYF
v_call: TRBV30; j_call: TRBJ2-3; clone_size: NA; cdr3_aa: CAWRPEGGTDTQYF
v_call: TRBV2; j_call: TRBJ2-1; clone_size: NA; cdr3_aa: CASSELSGGLYNEQFF
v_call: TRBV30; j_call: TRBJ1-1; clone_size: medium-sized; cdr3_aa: CAWSVQGLAEAFF
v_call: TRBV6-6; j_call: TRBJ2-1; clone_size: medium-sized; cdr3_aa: CASSYAGQGKNEQFF
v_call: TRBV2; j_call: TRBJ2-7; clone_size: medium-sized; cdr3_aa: CASRVGGEQYF
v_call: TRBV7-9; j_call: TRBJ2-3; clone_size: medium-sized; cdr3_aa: CASSLALSGADTQYF
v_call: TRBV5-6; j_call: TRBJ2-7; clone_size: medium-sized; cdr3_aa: CASSLVDKNYEQYF
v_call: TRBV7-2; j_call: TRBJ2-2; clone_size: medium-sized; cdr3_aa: CASSFVGFDTGELFF
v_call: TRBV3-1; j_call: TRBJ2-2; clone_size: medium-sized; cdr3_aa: CASSVMVAGELFF
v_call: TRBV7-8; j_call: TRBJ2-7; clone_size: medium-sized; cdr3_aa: CASSLDSSGVSYEQYF
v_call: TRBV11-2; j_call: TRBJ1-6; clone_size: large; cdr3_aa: CASSLEIGPNSPLHF
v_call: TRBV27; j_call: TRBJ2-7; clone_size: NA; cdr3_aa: CASSSPGQVPYEQYF
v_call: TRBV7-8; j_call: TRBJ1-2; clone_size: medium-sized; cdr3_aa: CASSKGVGYYGYTF
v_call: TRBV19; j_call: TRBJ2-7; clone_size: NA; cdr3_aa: CASSIGAFQYYEQYF
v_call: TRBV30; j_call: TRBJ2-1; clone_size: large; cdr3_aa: CAWSVISRGLNEQFF
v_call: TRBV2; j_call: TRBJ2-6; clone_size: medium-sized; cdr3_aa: CASRPSSGANVLTF
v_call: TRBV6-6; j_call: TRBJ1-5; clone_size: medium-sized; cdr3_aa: CASSYSPQGEGQPQHF
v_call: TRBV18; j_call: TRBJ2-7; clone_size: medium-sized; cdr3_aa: CASSPPGQGYEQYF
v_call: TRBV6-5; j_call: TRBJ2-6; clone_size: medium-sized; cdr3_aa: CASSYEGGPSGANVLTF
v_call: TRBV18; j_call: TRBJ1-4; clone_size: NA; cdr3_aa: CASSPPSGAIEKLFF